The TCR beta chain described here comes from a study of blood T cell repertoires in COVID-19. Study overall: Sites in the United States, Italy and Spain provided acute and convalescent COVID-19 samples.

There are 16 residues in the CDR3. Germline loops: CDR1 MGHRA, CDR2 YSYEKL. The V gene end was trimmed by 1 base and the J gene end by 5 bases; junction bases not matched to a gene: 5. Original processing notes: Nucleated cell counts were estimated from reference gene primer amplification. Assay used: immunoSEQ multiplex PCR; TCRdb lists only in-frame clones, some missing. V, J and clone size reflect that table, while D and trimming were determined from the DNA. The sample contains 70,000 to 95,000 clones, about four fifths of which appear only once. The specimen was peripheral blood. The chain uses TRBV4-1 and TRBJ2-1; 10 nucleotides line up with TRBD2. The sequence came from a human donor in a cohort sampled during active COVID-19. The CDR3 nucleotides are TGCGCCAGCAGCCAAGTCGGTAGCGGGGGGAACAATGAGCAGTTCTTC. This translates into CASSQVGSGGNNEQFF.